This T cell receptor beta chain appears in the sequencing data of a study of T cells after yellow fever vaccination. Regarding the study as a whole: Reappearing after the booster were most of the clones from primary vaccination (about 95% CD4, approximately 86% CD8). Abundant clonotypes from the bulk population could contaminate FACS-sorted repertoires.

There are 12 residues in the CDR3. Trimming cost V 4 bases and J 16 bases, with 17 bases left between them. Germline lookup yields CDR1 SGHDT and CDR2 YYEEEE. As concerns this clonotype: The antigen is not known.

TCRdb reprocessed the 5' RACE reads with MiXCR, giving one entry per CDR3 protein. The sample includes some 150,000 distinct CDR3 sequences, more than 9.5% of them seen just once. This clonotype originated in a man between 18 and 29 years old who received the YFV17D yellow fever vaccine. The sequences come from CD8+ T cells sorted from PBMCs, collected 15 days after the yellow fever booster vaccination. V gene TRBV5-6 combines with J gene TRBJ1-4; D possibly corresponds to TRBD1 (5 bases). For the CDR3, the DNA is TGTGCCAGCAGCCCCGGGCAGGGTAGCCAGTTTTTT. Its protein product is CASSPGQGSQFF.